This entry is about one TCR beta chain. As yet, its antigen is unknown. Donors likely had unrecorded immune exposures despite being nominally healthy when sampled. Germline V gene data show CDR1 as MDHEN and CDR2 as SYDVKM. J lost 4 bases, V lost 7 bases, and 7 bases had no gene match. The length of the CDR3 is 14 residues. This sample is part of a study of cytomegalovirus exposure and HLA in healthy donors. Broader study findings: Rare TCR sequences predominated, though certain public TCRs were found in many donors. Earlier analysis looked at TCR beta V segments, and most were productive about 87% or about 30% of the time. The authors later found most CMV-associated TCR beta chains appeared HLA-restricted.

PCR was performed using 60 Vbeta and 13 Jbeta primers. Some clones are missing from TCRdb's copy, which holds only in-frame ones; the method was immunoSEQ multiplex PCR. The table has over 80,000 clones, 82% seen once. This TCR was sampled from a man aged 45 to 65 in good health and CMV-seronegative. V usage is TRBV28 and J usage is TRBJ1-2; 9 bases line up with TRBD1. Sequencing was carried out using PBMCs. CDR3 loop: CASTPPGQGYGYTF. The CDR3 DNA follows: TGTGCCAGCACCCCCCCGGGACAGGGCTATGGCTACACCTTC.